These T cell receptor beta chains were read from a single sample in a study of human T cells and chemical hapten exposure. One entry per CDR3 protein, called by TCRdb with MiXCR from the RACE reads. This table holds over 85,000 distinct CDR3 sequences, roughly an eighth found once. Specimen: whole blood, collected in connection with sensitization to the hapten diphenylcyclopropenone (DPC). These receptor sequences come from a woman in her thirties or forties with alopecia areata. Some clones in this sample may be carry-over from other donors' samples. Each CDR3 is given with its conserved first and last residue. The D gene is left open where the match is weak. Only some rows state a clone size, as once, few, many or a class for expanded clones.

>TRBV28|-|TRBJ2-3|many|13
CASSSGQTDTQYF
TGTGCCAGCAGTTCGGGTCAGACAGATACGCAGTATTTT
>TRBV7-9|TRBD1|TRBJ2-3|many|14
CASRLDRVEDTQYF
TGTGCCAGCAGACTGGACAGGGTTGAAGATACGCAGTATTTT
>TRBV29-1|-|TRBJ1-2|-|11
CSVEADYGYTF
TGCAGCGTTGAAGCCGACTATGGCTACACCTTC
>TRBV5-4|TRBD1|TRBJ1-4|few|17
CASSLEAGGAGNEKLFF
TGTGCCAGCAGCTTGGAGGCAGGGGGCGCAGGAAATGAAAAACTGTTTTTT
>TRBV7-3|-|TRBJ1-1|-|13
CASSKNGNTEAFF
TGTGCCAGCAGCAAAAACGGGAACACTGAAGCTTTCTTT
>TRBV21-1|-|TRBJ2-1|few|16
CASSKDGTSGRNEQFF
TGTGCCAGCAGCAAGGACGGGACTAGCGGGAGGAATGAGCAGTTCTTC
>TRBV11-2|-|TRBJ2-5|-|14
CASSLTGILETQYF
TGTGCCAGCAGCTTAACCGGGATATTGGAGACCCAGTACTTC
>TRBV7-6|-|TRBJ2-7|few|13
CASSSLGSYEQYF
TGTGCCAGCAGCTCGCTGGGGTCCTACGAGCAGTACTTC
>TRBV7-2|-|TRBJ2-7|few|12
CASSSTKYEQYF
TGTGCCAGCAGCTCGACGAAATACGAGCAGTACTTC
>TRBV7-6|-|TRBJ2-5|medium-sized|17
CASSLGLRGTAQETQYF
TGTGCCAGCAGCTTAGGGCTCCGCGGCACAGCCCAAGAGACCCAGTACTTC
>TRBV29-1|TRBD1|TRBJ2-7|few|14
CSVTSDRGPYEQYF
TGCAGCGTTACCTCGGACAGGGGTCCCTACGAGCAGTACTTC
>TRBV27|-|TRBJ1-1|few|13
CASSLRLSTEAFF
TGTGCCAGCAGTTTAAGGCTCAGCACTGAAGCTTTCTTT
>TRBV6-2/TRBV6-3|TRBD1|TRBJ2-7|few|15
CASSFDRGPTYEQYF
TGTGCCAGCAGTTTCGACAGGGGCCCTACCTACGAGCAGTACTTC
>TRBV20-1|TRBD1|TRBJ2-7|-|13
CSARETGIYEQYF
TGCAGTGCTAGAGAGACAGGGATCTACGAGCAGTACTTC
>TRBV7-3|-|TRBJ2-5|few|13
CASSQTSYETQYF
TGTGCCAGCAGCCAGACTAGTTACGAGACCCAGTACTTC
>TRBV28|TRBD1|TRBJ1-5|few|16
CASSYNRGPSNQPQHF
TGTGCCAGCAGCTATAACAGGGGCCCCTCCAATCAGCCCCAGCATTTT
>TRBV6-1|-|TRBJ1-2|many|14
CASSGPQPSYGYTF
TGTGCCAGCAGTGGGCCTCAACCTTCATATGGCTACACCTTC
>TRBV28|TRBD1|TRBJ2-1|few|14
CASSFDRGYNEQFF
TGTGCCAGCAGTTTTGACAGGGGCTACAATGAGCAGTTCTTC
>TRBV5-6|-|TRBJ2-3|few|11
CASSKEDTQYF
TGTGCCAGCAGCAAGGAAGATACGCAGTATTTT
>TRBV11-2|-|TRBJ2-7|many|15
CASSPRTGSSYEQYF
TGTGCCAGCAGCCCCCGAACAGGGAGCTCCTACGAGCAGTACTTC
>TRBV6-5|-|TRBJ1-6|few|12
CASSYTNSPLHF
TGTGCCAGCAGTTACACGAATTCACCCCTCCACTTT
>TRBV6-6|-|TRBJ1-1|-|14
CASSPGHRNTEAFF
TGTGCCAGCAGCCCGGGACATAGGAACACTGAAGCTTTCTTT
>TRBV30|-|TRBJ2-3|few|11
CAWSVLSTQYF
TGTGCCTGGAGTGTATTGAGTACGCAGTATTTT
>TRBV7-9|TRBD2|TRBJ2-3|many|15
CASALAGPSTDTQYF
TGTGCCAGCGCGCTAGCGGGGCCGAGCACAGATACGCAGTATTTT
>TRBV7-2|-|TRBJ1-1|many|14
CASSYSFRWAEAFF
TGTGCCAGCAGCTACTCTTTTAGGTGGGCTGAAGCTTTCTTT
>TRBV7-3|-|TRBJ2-5|-|13
CASSFNSQETQYF
TGTGCCAGCAGCTTCAACAGCCAAGAGACCCAGTACTTC
>TRBV7-2|-|TRBJ2-5|few|14
CASSYQAGAETQYF
TGTGCCAGCAGCTACCAGGCAGGCGCAGAGACCCAGTACTTC
>TRBV6-2/TRBV6-3|-|TRBJ2-6|few|21
CASTKRTSTGTPYSGANVLTF
TGTGCCAGCACCAAACGAACATCGACCGGGACACCATACTCTGGGGCCAACGTCCTGACTTTC
>TRBV2|TRBD1|TRBJ2-7|-|11
CASKQGAEQYF
TGTGCCAGCAAGCAGGGGGCGGAGCAGTACTTC
>TRBV12-3/TRBV12-4|-|TRBJ2-2|-|12
CASSFRTGELFF
TGTGCCAGCAGTTTTCGTACCGGGGAGCTGTTTTTT
>TRBV6-5|-|TRBJ1-1|many|16
CASSYSEGRGKTEAFF
TGTGCCAGCAGTTACTCCGAAGGAAGGGGTAAGACTGAAGCTTTCTTT
>TRBV7-2|-|TRBJ2-3|few|13
CASSLGGSDPQYF
TGTGCCAGCAGCTTAGGAGGTAGCGATCCGCAGTATTTT
>TRBV29-1|TRBD2|TRBJ2-2|many|18
CSVEDGLAGGYDTGELFF
TGCAGCGTTGAAGACGGACTAGCGGGAGGGTACGACACCGGGGAGCTGTTTTTT
>TRBV6-6|TRBD2|TRBJ2-5|-|16
CASKGGRALGVETQYF
TGTGCCAGCAAGGGCGGGAGGGCCCTCGGAGTAGAGACCCAGTACTTC
>TRBV4-2|TRBD2|TRBJ2-1|-|17
CASSQSIGTSVYNEQFF
TGTGCCAGCAGCCAGTCGATTGGGACTAGCGTCTACAATGAGCAGTTCTTC
>TRBV10-3|-|TRBJ1-3|-|15
CAISEQQSSGNTIYF
TGTGCCATCAGTGAGCAGCAGAGCTCTGGAAACACCATATATTTT
>TRBV6-1|TRBD1|TRBJ1-1|few|15
CASSPRDRVNTEAFF
TGTGCCAGCAGTCCTAGGGACAGGGTGAACACTGAAGCTTTCTTT
>TRBV18|-|TRBJ2-1|-|11
CASSPRDEQFF
TGTGCCAGCTCACCACGGGATGAGCAGTTCTTC
>TRBV5-4|TRBD1|TRBJ2-7|many|15
CASSQSGTGSYEQYF
TGTGCCAGCAGCCAGTCCGGGACAGGGTCCTACGAGCAGTACTTC
>TRBV2|TRBD1|TRBJ1-2|-|15
CASSDQAGGIYGYTF
TGTGCCAGCAGTGATCAGGCAGGGGGAATCTATGGCTACACCTTC
>TRBV5-1|TRBD2|TRBJ2-1|-|16
CASSTGTSGPYNEQFF
TGCGCCAGCAGCACCGGGACTAGCGGACCTTACAATGAGCAGTTCTTC
>TRBV3-1|-|TRBJ2-7|few|15
CASSQDRQIPGEQYF
TGTGCCAGCAGCCAAGATAGGCAGATCCCGGGCGAGCAGTACTTC
>TRBV6-5|TRBD1|TRBJ2-1|few|15
CASSQGQGEENEQFF
TGTGCCAGCAGTCAAGGACAGGGTGAGGAGAATGAGCAGTTCTTC
>TRBV28|-|TRBJ1-5|many|13
CASGQLSNQPQHF
TGTGCCAGCGGACAGCTTAGCAATCAGCCCCAGCATTTT
>TRBV28|-|TRBJ1-5|-|12
CASRSGNQPQHF
TGTGCCAGCAGATCAGGGAATCAGCCCCAGCATTTT
>TRBV3-1|-|TRBJ2-5|-|14
CASSQDVYGETQYF
TGTGCCAGCAGCCAAGACGTTTATGGAGAGACCCAGTACTTC
>TRBV7-2|-|TRBJ1-2|-|13
CASSLDQTYGYTF
TGTGCCAGCAGCTTGGATCAGACTTATGGCTACACCTTC
>TRBV20-1|-|TRBJ2-3|few|15
CSASAGTPITDTQYF
TGCAGTGCTAGCGCGGGGACTCCGATCACAGATACGCAGTATTTT
>TRBV4-3|-|TRBJ2-5|-|15
CASSSRFSIQETQYF
TGCGCCAGCAGCTCCCGCTTCTCAATCCAAGAGACCCAGTACTTC
>TRBV6-5|-|TRBJ2-1|many|14
CASSYSRAYNEQFF
TGTGCCAGCAGTTACTCCAGAGCGTACAATGAGCAGTTCTTC
>TRBV6-5|-|TRBJ1-5|few|13
CASSRDPNQPQHF
TGTGCCAGCAGCCGCGATCCGAATCAGCCCCAGCATTTT
>TRBV7-9|-|TRBJ2-7|few|15
CASSLLGEVTYEQYF
TGTGCCAGCAGCCTACTAGGGGAGGTAACCTACGAGCAGTACTTC
>TRBV20-1|TRBD2|TRBJ2-7|-|13
CSVEWTSPHEQYF
TGCAGTGTAGAGTGGACTAGTCCCCACGAGCAGTACTTC
>TRBV6-5|-|TRBJ1-6|many|14
CASSYGGRDSPLHF
TGTGCCAGCAGTTACGGGGGAAGGGACTCACCCCTCCACTTT
>TRBV4-3|-|TRBJ2-5|-|15
CASSQDLRENRAQYF
TGCGCCAGCAGCCAAGATCTGAGGGAAAACAGGGCCCAGTACTTC